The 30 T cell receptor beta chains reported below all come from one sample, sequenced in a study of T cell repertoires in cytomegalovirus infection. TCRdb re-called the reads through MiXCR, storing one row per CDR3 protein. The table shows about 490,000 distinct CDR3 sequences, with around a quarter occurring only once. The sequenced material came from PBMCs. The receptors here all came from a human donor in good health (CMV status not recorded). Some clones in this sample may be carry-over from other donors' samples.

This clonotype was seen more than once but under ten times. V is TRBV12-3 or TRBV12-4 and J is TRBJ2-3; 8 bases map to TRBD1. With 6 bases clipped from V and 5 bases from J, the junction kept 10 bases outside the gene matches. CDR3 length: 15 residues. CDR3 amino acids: CASSPRTGQRDTQYF. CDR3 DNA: TGTGCCAGCAGCCCTCGGACAGGGCAGCGAGATACGCAGTATTTT.

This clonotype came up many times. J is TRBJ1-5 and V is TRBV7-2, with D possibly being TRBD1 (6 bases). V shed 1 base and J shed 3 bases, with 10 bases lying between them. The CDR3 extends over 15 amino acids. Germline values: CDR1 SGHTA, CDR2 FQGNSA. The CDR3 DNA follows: TGTGCCAGCAGCTTAGGACAGGCTGCCAATCAGCCCCAGCATTTT. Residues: CASSLGQAANQPQHF. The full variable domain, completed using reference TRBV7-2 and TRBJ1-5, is GAGVSQSPSNKVTEKGKDVELRCDPISGHTALYWYRQSLGQGLEFLIYFQGNSAPDKSGLPSDRFSAERTGGSVSTLTIQRTQQEDSAVYLCASSLGQAANQPQHFGDGTRLSIL.

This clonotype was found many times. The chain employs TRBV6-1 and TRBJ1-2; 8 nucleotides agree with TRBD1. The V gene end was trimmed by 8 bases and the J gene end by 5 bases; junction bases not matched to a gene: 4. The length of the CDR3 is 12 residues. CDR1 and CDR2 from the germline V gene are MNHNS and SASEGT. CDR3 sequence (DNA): TGTGCCAGCGTTGGACAGGGATATGGCTACACCTTC. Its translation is CASVGQGYGYTF.

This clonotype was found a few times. CDR3 in amino acids: CASSEGPGRNQPQHF. CDR3 in DNA: TGTGCCAGCAGCGAAGGGCCAGGGAGGAATCAGCCCCAGCATTTT. The J gene is TRBJ1-5, the V gene TRBV5-4, with D perhaps matching TRBD1 (5 bases). The CDR3 loop spans 15 amino acids. With 4 bases removed from V and 4 bases from J, the gap between germline ends came to 15 bases. Germline V gene data show CDR1 as SGHNT and CDR2 as YYREEE (reference sequence).

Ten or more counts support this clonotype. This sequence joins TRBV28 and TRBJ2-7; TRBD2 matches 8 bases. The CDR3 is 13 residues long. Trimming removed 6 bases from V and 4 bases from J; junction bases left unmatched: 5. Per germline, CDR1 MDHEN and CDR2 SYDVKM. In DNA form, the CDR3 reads TGTGCCAGCAGCCTTAGCGGGAAGTACGAGCAGTACGTC. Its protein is CASSLSGKYEQYV.

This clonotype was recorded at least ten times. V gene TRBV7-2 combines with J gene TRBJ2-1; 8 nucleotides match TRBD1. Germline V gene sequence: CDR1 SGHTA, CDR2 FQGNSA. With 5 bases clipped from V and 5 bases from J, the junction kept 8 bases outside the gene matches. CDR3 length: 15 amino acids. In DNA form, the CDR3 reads TGTGCCAGCAGCCTGGGACAGGCAGGGGACAATGAGCAGTTCTTC. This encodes CASSLGQAGDNEQFF. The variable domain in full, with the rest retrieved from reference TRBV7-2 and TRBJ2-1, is GAGVSQSPSNKVTEKGKDVELRCDPISGHTALYWYRQSLGQGLEFLIYFQGNSAPDKSGLPSDRFSAERTGGSVSTLTIQRTQQEDSAVYLCASSLGQAGDNEQFFGPGTRLTVL.

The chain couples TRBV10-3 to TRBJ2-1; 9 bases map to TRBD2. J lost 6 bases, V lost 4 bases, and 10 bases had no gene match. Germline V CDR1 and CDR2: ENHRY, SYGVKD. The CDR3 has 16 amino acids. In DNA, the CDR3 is TGTGCCATCAGTGGTGACTTAGCGGGAGTGGGCAATGAGCAGTTCTTC. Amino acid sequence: CAISGDLAGVGNEQFF.

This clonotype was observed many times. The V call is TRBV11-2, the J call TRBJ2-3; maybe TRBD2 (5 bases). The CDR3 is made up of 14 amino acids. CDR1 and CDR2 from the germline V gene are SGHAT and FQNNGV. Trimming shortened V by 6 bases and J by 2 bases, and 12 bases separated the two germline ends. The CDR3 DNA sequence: TGTGCCAGCAGACCAGGAGGAATCACAGATACGCAGTATTTT. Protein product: CASRPGGITDTQYF.

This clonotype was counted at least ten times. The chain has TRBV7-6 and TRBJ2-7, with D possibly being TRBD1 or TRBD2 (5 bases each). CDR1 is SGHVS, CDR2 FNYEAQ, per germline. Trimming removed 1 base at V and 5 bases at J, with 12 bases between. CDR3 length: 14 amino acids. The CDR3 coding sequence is TGTGCCAGCAGCTTAGAGGCCGGGGCCCACGAGCAGTACTTC. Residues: CASSLEAGAHEQYF.

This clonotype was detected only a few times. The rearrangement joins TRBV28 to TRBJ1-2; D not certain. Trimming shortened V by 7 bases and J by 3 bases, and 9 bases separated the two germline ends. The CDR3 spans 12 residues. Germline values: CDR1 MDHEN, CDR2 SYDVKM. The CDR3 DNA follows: TGTGCCAGCAATAGGGAGGACTATGGCTACACCTTC. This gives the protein CASNREDYGYTF.

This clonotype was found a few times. In DNA form, the CDR3 reads TGTGCCAGCAGCTTGGGGTCAGGGAAGACCGGGGAGCTGTTTTTT. Its protein product is CASSLGSGKTGELFF. This chain links TRBV7-3 with TRBJ2-2; D might be TRBD1 (5 bases). CDR1 is SGHTA and CDR2 is FQGTGA in the germline V gene. The CDR3 length is 15 residues. Trimming left V 3 bases short and J 5 bases short, with 13 bases between.

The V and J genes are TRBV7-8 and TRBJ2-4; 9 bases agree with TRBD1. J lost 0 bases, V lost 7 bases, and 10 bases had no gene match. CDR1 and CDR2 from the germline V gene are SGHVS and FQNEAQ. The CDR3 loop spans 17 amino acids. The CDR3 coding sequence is TGTGCCAGCAACTCGGGCAGACAGGGGGTAGCCAAAAACATTCAGTACTTC. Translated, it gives CASNSGRQGVAKNIQYF.

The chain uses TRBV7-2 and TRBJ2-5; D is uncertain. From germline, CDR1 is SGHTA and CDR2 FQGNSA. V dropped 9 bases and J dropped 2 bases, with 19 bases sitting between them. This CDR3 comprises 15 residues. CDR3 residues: CARGIQWRKQETQYF. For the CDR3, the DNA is TGTGCCAGGGGGATTCAATGGAGAAAACAAGAGACCCAGTACTTC.

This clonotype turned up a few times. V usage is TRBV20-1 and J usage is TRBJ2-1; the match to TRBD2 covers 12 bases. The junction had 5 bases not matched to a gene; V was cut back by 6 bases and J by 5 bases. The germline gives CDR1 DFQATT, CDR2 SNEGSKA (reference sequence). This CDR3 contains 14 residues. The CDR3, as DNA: TGCAGTGCGAGAACTAGCGGGAGGAACAATGAGCAGTTCTTC. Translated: CSARTSGRNNEQFF.

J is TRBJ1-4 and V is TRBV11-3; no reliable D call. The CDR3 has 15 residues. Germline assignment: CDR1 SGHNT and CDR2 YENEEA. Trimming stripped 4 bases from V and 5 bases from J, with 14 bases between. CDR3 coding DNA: TGTGCCAGCAGCTCGAGCAGCAGCACAAATGAAAAACTGTTTTTT. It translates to CASSSSSSTNEKLFF.

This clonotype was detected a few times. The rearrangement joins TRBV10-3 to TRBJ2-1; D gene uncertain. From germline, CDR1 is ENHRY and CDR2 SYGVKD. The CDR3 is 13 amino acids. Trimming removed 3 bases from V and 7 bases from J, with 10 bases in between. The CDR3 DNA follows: TGTGCCATCAGTGAAGTGTGGGGTAATGAGCAGTTCTTC. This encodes CAISEVWGNEQFF.

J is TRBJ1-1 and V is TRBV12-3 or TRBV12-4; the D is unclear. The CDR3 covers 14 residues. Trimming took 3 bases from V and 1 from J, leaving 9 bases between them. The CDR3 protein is CASSLFLENTEAFF. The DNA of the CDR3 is TGTGCCAGCAGTTTGTTTCTAGAGAACACTGAAGCTTTCTTT.

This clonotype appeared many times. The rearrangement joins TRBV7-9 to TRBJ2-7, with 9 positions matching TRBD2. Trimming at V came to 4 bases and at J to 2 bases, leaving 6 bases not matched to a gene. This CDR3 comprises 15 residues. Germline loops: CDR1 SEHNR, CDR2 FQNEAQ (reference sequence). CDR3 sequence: CASSYLAGLPYEQYV. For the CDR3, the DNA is TGTGCCAGCAGCTACCTAGCGGGACTACCCTACGAGCAGTACGTC.

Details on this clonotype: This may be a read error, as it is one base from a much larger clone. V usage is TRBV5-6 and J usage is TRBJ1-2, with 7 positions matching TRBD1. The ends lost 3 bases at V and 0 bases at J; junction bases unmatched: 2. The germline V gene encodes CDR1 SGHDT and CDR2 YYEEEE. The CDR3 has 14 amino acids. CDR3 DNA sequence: TGTGCCAGCAGCTCGGGACAGACTAACTATGGCTACACCTTC. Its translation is CASSSGQTNYGYTF.

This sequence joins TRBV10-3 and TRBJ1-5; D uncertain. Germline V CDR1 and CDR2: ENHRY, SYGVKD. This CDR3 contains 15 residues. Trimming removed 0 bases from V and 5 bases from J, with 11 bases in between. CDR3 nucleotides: TGTGCCATCAGTGAGTCGAAAGGTCGGCATCAGCCCCAGCATTTT. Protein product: CAISESKGRHQPQHF.

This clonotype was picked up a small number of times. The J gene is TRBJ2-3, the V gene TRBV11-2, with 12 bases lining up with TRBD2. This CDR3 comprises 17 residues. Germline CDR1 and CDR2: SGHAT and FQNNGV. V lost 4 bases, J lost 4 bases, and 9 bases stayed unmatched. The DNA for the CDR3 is TGTGCCAGCAGCTACTTCGGGACTAGCGGGTCCGCAGATACGCAGTATTTT. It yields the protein CASSYFGTSGSADTQYF.

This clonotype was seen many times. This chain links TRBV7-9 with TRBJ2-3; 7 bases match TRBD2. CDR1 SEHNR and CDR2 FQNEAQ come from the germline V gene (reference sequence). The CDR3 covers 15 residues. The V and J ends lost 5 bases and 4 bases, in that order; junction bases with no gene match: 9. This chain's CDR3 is CASSILAIDADTQYF. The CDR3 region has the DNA TGTGCCAGCAGCATACTAGCGATCGACGCAGATACGCAGTATTTT.

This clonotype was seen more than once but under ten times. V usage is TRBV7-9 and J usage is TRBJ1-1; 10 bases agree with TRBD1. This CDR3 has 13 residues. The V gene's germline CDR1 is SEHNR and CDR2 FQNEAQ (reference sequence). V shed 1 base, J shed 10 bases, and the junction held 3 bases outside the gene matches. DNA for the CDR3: TGTGCCAGCAGCTTAGGGGACAGGGGTCGAGCTTTCTTT. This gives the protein CASSLGDRGRAFF.

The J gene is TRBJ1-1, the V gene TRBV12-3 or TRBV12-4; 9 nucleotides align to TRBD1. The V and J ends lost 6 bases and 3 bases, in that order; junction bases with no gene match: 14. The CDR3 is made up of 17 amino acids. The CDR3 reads CASSPDRGGDRDTEAFF. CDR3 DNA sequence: TGTGCCAGCAGCCCGGACAGGGGCGGGGATAGGGACACTGAAGCTTTCTTT.

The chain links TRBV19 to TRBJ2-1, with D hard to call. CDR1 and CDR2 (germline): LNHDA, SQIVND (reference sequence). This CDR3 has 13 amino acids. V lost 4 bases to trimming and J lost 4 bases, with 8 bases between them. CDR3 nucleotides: TGTGCCAGTAGTAGCGGTTATTACAATGAGCAGTTCTTC. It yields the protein CASSSGYYNEQFF.

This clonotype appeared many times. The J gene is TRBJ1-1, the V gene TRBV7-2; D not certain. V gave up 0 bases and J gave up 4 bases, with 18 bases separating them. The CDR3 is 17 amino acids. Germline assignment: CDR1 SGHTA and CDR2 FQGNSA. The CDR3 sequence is CASSLAAGPYLATEAFF. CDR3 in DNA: TGTGCCAGCAGCTTAGCGGCTGGACCGTATTTGGCCACTGAAGCTTTCTTT.

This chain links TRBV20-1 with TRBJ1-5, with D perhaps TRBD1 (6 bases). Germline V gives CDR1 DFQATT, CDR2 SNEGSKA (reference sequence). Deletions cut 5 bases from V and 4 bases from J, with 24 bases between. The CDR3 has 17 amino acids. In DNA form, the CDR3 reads TGCAGTGCTCCTGATAAATACAGGGCACAGGCTAATCAGCCCCAGCATTTT. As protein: CSAPDKYRAQANQPQHF.

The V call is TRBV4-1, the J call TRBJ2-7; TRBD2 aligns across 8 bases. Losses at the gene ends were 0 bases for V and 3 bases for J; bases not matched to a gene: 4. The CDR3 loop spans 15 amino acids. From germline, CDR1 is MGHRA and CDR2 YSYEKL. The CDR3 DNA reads TGCGCCAGCAGCCAAGATCGAGCGGGAGTCTACGAGCAGTACTTC. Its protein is CASSQDRAGVYEQYF.

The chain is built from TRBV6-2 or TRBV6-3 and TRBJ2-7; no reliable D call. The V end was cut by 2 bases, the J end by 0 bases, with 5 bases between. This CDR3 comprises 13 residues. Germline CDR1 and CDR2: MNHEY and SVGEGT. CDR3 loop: CASSYASSYEQYV. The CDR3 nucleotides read TGTGCCAGCAGTTACGCAAGCTCCTACGAGCAGTACGTC.

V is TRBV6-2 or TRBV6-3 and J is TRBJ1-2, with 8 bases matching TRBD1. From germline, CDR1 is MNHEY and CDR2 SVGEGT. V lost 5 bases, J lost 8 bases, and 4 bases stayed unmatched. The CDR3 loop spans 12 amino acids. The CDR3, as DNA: TGTGCCAGCAGTCAGGGGGCAAGCGGCTACACCTTC. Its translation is CASSQGASGYTF.